Here is one T cell receptor beta chain with its context. Its specificity is not known. The method was immunoSEQ multiplex PCR; TCRdb's version includes in-frame clones alone and lacks a portion of them. The sample carries around 120,000 clones, 80% to 90% recorded once. Collection occurred without any documented infections or immune events in donors. Trimming removed 8 bases from V and 1 base from J; junction bases left unmatched: 2. This CDR3 spans 12 amino acids. Germline CDR1 reads GTSNPN; CDR2 reads SVGIG (reference sequence). These data are taken from a study of identifying expanded T cells in peripheral blood. Notes on the study in general: Differentially abundant clones: 1 to 1.5 between replicates, just under 17 at around 14 days, less than 20 at four. Approximately 2-week clone count variance significantly increased as total template count grew.

The receptor was derived from a person aged 18 to 69 in good health. The sequenced sample consisted of blood. This chain connects TRBV30 to TRBJ1-3; TRBD1 matches at 7 bases. The CDR3 DNA is TGTGCCGCGGGACAGTCTGGAAACACCATATATTTT. The encoded protein is CAAGQSGNTIYF.